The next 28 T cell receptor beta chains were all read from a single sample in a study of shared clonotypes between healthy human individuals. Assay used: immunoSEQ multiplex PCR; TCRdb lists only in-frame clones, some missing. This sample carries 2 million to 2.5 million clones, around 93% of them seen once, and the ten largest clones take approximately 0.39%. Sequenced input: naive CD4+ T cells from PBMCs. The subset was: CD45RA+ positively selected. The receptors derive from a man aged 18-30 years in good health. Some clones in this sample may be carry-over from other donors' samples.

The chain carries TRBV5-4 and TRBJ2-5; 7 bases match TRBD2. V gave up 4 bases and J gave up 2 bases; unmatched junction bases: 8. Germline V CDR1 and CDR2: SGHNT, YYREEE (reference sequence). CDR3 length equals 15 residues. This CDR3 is CASSGGGRAQETQYF. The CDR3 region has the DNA TGTGCCAGCAGCGGCGGGGGACGGGCGCAAGAGACCCAGTACTTC. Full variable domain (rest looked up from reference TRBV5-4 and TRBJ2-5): ETGVTQSPTHLIKTRGQQVTLRCSSQSGHNTVSWYQQALGQGPQFIFQYYREEENGRGNFPPRFSGLQFPNYSSELNVNALELDDSALYLCASSGGGRAQETQYFGPGTRLLVL.

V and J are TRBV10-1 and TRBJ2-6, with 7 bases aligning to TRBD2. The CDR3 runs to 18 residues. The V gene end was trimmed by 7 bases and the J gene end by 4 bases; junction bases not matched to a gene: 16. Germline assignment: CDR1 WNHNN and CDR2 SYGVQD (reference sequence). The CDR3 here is CASTSGRMKREGANVLTF. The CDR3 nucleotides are TGCGCCAGCACCAGTGGCCGAATGAAGCGGGAAGGGGCCAACGTCCTGACTTTC.

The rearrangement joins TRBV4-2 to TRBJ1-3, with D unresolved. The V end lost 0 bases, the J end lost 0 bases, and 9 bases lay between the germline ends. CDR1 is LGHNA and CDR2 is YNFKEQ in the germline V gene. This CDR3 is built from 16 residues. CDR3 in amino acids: CASSQESHISGNTIYF. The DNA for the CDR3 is TGTGCCAGCAGCCAAGAGAGTCACATCTCTGGAAACACCATATATTTT.

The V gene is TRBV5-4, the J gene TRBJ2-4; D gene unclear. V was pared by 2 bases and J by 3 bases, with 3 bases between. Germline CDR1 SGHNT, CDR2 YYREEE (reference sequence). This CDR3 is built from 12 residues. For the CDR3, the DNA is TGTGCCAGCAGCTTTGGCAAAAACATTCAGTACTTC. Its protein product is CASSFGKNIQYF.

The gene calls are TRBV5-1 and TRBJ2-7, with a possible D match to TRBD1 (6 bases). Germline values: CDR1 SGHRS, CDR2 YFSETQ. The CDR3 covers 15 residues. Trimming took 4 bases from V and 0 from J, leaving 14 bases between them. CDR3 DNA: TGCGCCAGCAGCACGCCCACAGGGAGCTCCTACGAGCAGTACTTC. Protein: CASSTPTGSSYEQYF.

CDR3 bases: TGTGCCAGCAGTCCAGGGACAGGGGCCAGAGAAAAACTGTTTTTT. Its translation is CASSPGTGAREKLFF. This chain connects TRBV28 to TRBJ1-4, with 10 positions matching TRBD1. The CDR3 is made up of 15 amino acids. The V and J ends lost 5 bases and 8 bases, in that order; junction bases with no gene match: 8. CDR1 and CDR2 from the germline V gene are MDHEN and SYDVKM.

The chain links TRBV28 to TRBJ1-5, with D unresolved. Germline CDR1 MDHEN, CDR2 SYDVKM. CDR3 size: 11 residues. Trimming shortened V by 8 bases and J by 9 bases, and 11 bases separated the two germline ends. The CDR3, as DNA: TGTGCCAGCCGCAGTCCGGGGCCCCAGCATTTT. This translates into CASRSPGPQHF. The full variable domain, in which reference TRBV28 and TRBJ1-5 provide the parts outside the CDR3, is DVKVTQSSRYLVKRTGEKVFLECVQDMDHENMFWYRQDPGLGLRLIYFSYDVKMKEKGDIPEGYSVSREKKERFSLILESASTNQTSMYLCASRSPGPQHFGDGTRLSIL.

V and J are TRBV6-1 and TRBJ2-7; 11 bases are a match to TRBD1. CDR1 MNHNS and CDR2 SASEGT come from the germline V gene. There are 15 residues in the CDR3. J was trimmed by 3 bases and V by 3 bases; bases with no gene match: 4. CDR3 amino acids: CASSDRTGGVYEQYF. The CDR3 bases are TGTGCCAGCAGTGACAGGACAGGGGGCGTCTACGAGCAGTACTTC.

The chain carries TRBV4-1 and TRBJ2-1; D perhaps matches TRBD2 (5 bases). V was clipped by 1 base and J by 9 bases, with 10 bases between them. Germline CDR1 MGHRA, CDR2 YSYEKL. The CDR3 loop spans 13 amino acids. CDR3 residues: CASSQAPAGEQFF. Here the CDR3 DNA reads TGCGCCAGCAGCCAAGCCCCGGCGGGTGAGCAGTTCTTC.

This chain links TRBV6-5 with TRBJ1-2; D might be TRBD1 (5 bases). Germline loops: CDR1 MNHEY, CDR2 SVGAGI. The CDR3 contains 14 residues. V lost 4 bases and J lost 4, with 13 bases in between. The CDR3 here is CASSSRTRLYGYTF. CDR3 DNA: TGTGCCAGCAGTTCGCGGACAAGACTCTATGGCTACACCTTC.

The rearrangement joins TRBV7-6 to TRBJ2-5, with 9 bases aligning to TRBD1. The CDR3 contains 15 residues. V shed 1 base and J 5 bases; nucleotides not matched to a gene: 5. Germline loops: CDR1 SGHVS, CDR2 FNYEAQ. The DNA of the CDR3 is TGTGCCAGCAGCTTAGGACGGACAGGGGTTGAGACCCAGTACTTC. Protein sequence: CASSLGRTGVETQYF.

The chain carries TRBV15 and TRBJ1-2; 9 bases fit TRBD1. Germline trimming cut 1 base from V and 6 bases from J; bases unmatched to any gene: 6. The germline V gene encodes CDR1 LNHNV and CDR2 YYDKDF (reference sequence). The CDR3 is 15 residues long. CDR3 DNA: TGTGCCACCAGCAGAGCCGCCGGGACAGGGAATGGCTACACCTTC. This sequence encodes CATSRAAGTGNGYTF.

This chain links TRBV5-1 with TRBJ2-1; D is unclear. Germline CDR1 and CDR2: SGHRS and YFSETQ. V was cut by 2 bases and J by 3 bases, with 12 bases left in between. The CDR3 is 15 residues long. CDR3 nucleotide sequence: TGCGCCAGCAGCTTAGGGTCATTGTTCTACAATGAGCAGTTCTTC. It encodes CASSLGSLFYNEQFF.

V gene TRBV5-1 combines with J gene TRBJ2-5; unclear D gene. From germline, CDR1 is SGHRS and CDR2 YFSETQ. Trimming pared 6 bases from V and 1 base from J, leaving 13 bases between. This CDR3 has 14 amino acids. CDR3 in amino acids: CASNIGLGQETQYF. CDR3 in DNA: TGCGCCAGCAATATAGGATTGGGCCAAGAGACCCAGTACTTC.

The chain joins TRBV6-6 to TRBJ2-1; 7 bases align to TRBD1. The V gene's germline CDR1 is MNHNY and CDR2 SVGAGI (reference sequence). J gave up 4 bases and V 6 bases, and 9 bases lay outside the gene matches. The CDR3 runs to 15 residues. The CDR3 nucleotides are TGTGCCAGCAGCACGGGACAGACTTTTTACAATGAGCAGTTCTTC. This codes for CASSTGQTFYNEQFF.

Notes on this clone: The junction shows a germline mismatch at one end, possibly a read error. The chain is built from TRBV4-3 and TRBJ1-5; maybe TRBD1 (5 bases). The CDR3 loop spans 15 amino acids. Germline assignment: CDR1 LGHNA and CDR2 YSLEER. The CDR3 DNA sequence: TGCGCCAGCAGCGAAGATGGGTGGGGCGATCAGCCCCAGCATTTT. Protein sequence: CASSEDGWGDQPQHF.

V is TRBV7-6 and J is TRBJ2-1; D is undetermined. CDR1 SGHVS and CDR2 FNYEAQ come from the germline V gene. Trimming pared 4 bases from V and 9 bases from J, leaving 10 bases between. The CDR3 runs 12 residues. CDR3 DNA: TGTGCCAGCAGCTCCCTCGGGTTTGAGCAGTTCTTC. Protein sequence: CASSSLGFEQFF.

This chain's CDR3 is CASSFWLIGQGYEQYF. The CDR3 DNA sequence: TGTGCCAGCAGTTTTTGGCTAATCGGACAGGGTTACGAGCAGTACTTC. The rearrangement links TRBV28 to TRBJ2-7, with 8 positions matching TRBD1. V shed 3 bases, J shed 4 bases, and the junction held 11 bases outside the gene matches. Per the germline V gene, CDR1 is MDHEN and CDR2 is SYDVKM. This CDR3 is 16 amino acids long.

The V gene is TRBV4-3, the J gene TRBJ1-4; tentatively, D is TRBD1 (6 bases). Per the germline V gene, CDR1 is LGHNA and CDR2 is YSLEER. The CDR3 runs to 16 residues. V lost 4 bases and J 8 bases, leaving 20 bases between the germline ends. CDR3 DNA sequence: TGCGCCAGCAGCCGGCAGGGGAGCATCACAGGAGAAAAACTGTTTTTT. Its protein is CASSRQGSITGEKLFF.

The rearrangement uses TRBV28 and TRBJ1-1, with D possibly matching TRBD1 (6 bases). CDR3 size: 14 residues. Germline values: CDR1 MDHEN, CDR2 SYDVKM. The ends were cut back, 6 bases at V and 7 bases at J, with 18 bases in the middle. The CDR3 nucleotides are TGTGCCAGCAGCTCCGCGGGGGGCGCGGATGAAGCTTTCTTT. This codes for CASSSAGGADEAFF.

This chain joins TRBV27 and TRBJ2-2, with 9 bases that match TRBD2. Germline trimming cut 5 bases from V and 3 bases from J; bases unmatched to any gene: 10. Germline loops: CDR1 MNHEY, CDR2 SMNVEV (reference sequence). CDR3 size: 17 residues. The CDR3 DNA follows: TGTGCCAGCAGTCCTTGGGGCGGGAGGGCCGACACCGGGGAGCTGTTTTTT. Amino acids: CASSPWGGRADTGELFF.

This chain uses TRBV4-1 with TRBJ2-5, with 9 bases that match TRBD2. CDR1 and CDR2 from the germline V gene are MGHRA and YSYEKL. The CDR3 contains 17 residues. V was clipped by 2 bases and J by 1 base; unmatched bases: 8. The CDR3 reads CASSQPIASGVQETQYF. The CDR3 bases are TGCGCCAGCAGCCAACCCATCGCTAGCGGGGTCCAAGAGACCCAGTACTTC.

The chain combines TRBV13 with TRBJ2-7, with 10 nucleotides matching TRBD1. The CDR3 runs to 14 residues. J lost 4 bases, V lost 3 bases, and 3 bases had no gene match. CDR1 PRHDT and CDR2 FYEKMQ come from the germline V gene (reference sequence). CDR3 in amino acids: CASSFRTGGYEQYF. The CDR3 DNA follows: TGTGCCAGCAGCTTCAGGACAGGGGGATACGAGCAGTACTTC. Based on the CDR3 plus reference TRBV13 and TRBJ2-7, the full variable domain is AAGVIQSPRHLIKEKRETATLKCYPIPRHDTVYWYQQGPGQDPQFLISFYEKMQSDKGSIPDRFSAQQFSDYHSELNMSSLELGDSALYFCASSFRTGGYEQYFGPGTRLTVT.

The CDR3 loop is CASSEQNSNYGYTF. CDR3 nucleotide sequence: TGTGCCAGCAGCGAGCAGAACTCTAACTATGGCTACACCTTC. The rearrangement joins TRBV28 to TRBJ1-2; D gene ambiguous. Germline CDR1 MDHEN, CDR2 SYDVKM. CDR3 length equals 14 residues. V lost 6 bases, J lost 0 bases, and 11 bases lay in between.

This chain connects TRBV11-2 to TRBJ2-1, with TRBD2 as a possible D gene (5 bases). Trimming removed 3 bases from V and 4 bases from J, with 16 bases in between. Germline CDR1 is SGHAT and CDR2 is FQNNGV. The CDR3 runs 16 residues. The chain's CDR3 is CASSFAGSLGYNEQFF. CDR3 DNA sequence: TGTGCCAGCAGCTTCGCGGGCTCTCTAGGATACAATGAGCAGTTCTTC.

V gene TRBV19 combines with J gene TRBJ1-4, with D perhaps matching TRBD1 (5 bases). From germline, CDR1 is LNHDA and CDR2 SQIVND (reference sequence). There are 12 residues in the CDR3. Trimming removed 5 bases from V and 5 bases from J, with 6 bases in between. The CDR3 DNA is TGTGCCAGTAGTTGGGACAATGAAAAACTGTTTTTT. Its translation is CASSWDNEKLFF. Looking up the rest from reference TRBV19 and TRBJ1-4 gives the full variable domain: DGGITQSPKYLFRKEGQNVTLSCEQNLNHDAMYWYRQDPGQGLRLIYYSQIVNDFQKGDIAEGYSVSREKKESFPLTVTSAQKNPTAFYLCASSWDNEKLFFGSGTQLSVL.

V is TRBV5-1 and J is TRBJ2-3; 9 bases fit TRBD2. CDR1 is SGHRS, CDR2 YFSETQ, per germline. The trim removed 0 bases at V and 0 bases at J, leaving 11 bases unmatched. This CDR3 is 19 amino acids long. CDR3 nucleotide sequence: TGCGCCAGCAGCTTGGGGAGTGGGCTAGCGGGAACCAGCACAGATACGCAGTATTTT. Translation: CASSLGSGLAGTSTDTQYF.

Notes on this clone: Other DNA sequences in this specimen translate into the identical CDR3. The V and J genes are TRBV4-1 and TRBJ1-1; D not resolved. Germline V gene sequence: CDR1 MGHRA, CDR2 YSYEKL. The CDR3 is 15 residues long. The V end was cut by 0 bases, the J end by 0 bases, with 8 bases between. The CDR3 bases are TGCGCCAGCAGCCAAGACGGTAGGTTGAACACTGAAGCTTTCTTT. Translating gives CASSQDGRLNTEAFF.